A single sample gave rise to the 25 T cell receptor beta chains below, sequenced in a study of shared clonotypes between healthy human individuals (dated by TCRdb to 2018 to 2020). Libraries were prepared through the immunoSEQ multiplex PCR assay. Held by TCRdb, this immuneACCESS table contains in-frame sequences only and omits some clones. Under half of the omission traces to an unresolved V gene where checked; the cause of the rest is unknown. This sample gives about 2 million clones in total; approximately 94% of them show up just once. Together, the top ten hold approximately 1% of the sample. CD8 naive samples were obtained by positive selection for CCR7 among CD45RO-negative cells, yielding a CD45RA+CCR7+ population from which TemRA cells were excluded. Input material: naive CD8+ T cells sorted from blood. Explained via the paper, the cell subset or site label denotes: CD45RA+CCR7+. These receptors were collected from a young man in good health.

The J gene is TRBJ2-7, the V gene TRBV27; weak D call: TRBD1 (5 bases). The germline V gene encodes CDR1 MNHEY and CDR2 SMNVEV (reference sequence). The V end was cut by 0 bases, the J end by 4 bases, with 13 bases between. The length of the CDR3 is 15 residues. The CDR3: CASSLSSQGVYEQYF. DNA of the CDR3: TGTGCCAGCAGTTTATCGAGTCAGGGCGTGTACGAGCAGTACTTC.

The genes are TRBV28 and TRBJ1-4, with 9 bases identical to TRBD1. Losses at the gene ends were 9 bases for V and 1 base for J; bases not matched to a gene: 9. Germline V gene lookup returns CDR1 MDHEN and CDR2 SYDVKM. The CDR3 contains 16 residues. The CDR3 loop is CASAGTGKGTNEKLFF. CDR3 DNA: TGTGCCAGTGCCGGGACAGGGAAGGGAACTAATGAAAAACTGTTTTTT.

The chain uses TRBV7-6 and TRBJ2-2; no reliable D call. The germline CDR1 and CDR2 sequences are SGHVS and FNYEAQ. CDR3 length: 15 amino acids. Trimming took 1 base from V and 4 from J, leaving 10 bases between them. This CDR3 is CASSLETDPTGELFF. The CDR3 nucleotides are TGTGCCAGCAGCTTAGAAACAGACCCCACCGGGGAGCTGTTTTTT.

The CDR3 DNA reads as TGTGCCAGCAGTTTTTCCCGGGGGAGCGGGAGCTTCAATGAGCAGTTCTTC. Residues: CASSFSRGSGSFNEQFF. The rearrangement joins TRBV27 to TRBJ2-1; 8 bases match TRBD2. Germline CDR1 is MNHEY and CDR2 is SMNVEV (reference sequence). The V and J ends lost 3 bases and 6 bases, in that order; junction bases with no gene match: 13. The CDR3 spans 17 residues.

The chain links TRBV10-2 to TRBJ2-7; D is unresolved. The germline V gene has CDR1 WSHSY and CDR2 SAAADI. This CDR3 has 11 residues. V gave up 10 bases and J gave up 4 bases, with 11 bases separating them. CDR3 loop: CATRNTYEQYF. The CDR3 bases are TGCGCCACTCGTAATACATACGAGCAGTACTTC.

This chain uses TRBV23-1 with TRBJ1-5, with D perhaps matching TRBD1 (5 bases). TRBV23-1 is an open reading frame, and its role is uncertain. The V and J ends lost 6 bases and 4 bases respectively, with 16 bases between them. This CDR3 is 15 amino acids long. Written as DNA, the CDR3 is TGCGCCAGCAGCCCTCAGGGTGGAGGGAATCAGCCCCAGCATTTT. Protein sequence: CASSPQGGGNQPQHF.

In this sample, this clone turned up once. This sequence joins TRBV7-2 and TRBJ1-2; no firm D call. The ends were cut back, 1 base at V and 0 bases at J, with 3 bases in the middle. The CDR3 sequence is 13 residues long. Germline lookup yields CDR1 SGHTA and CDR2 FQGNSA. This CDR3 reads CASSLVPNYGYTF. The DNA of the CDR3 is TGTGCCAGCAGCTTAGTCCCTAACTATGGCTACACCTTC.

The gene calls are TRBV4-3 and TRBJ1-4; no reliable D call. V was clipped by 0 bases and J by 4 bases, with 15 bases between them. Germline V gives CDR1 LGHNA, CDR2 YSLEER. The CDR3 runs to 17 residues. CDR3 DNA: TGCGCCAGCAGCCAAGATCGAGAGGGCCCATATAATGAAAAACTGTTTTTT. Translating gives CASSQDREGPYNEKLFF.

The count of this clone is one. The chain employs TRBV7-6 and TRBJ2-3, with a tentative D call TRBD2 (6 bases). Germline V gene sequence: CDR1 SGHVS, CDR2 FNYEAQ. The CDR3 runs 15 residues. With 6 bases removed from V and 4 bases from J, the gap between germline ends came to 17 bases. CDR3 nucleotide sequence: TGTGCCAGCAGTCCGAACCCCGGCGGGGCAGATACGCAGTATTTT. It yields the protein CASSPNPGGADTQYF.

This clone appeared a single time. This same CDR3 is encoded by further DNA sequences in the sample. The V gene is TRBV30, the J gene TRBJ1-1, with a possible D match to TRBD1 (5 bases). The CDR3 is made up of 14 amino acids. CDR1 GTSNPN and CDR2 SVGIG come from the germline V gene (reference sequence). With 0 bases removed from V and 4 bases from J, the gap between germline ends came to 12 bases. The CDR3 spells CAWSVGQGGTEAFF. CDR3 nucleotide sequence: TGTGCCTGGAGTGTCGGCCAGGGAGGCACTGAAGCTTTCTTT.

On this clone itself: At the DNA level, this CDR3 is encoded by other sequences in the same sample as well. The chain has TRBV6-5 and TRBJ1-5; D is ambiguous. Germline V gene sequence: CDR1 MNHEY, CDR2 SVGAGI. This CDR3 region has 13 residues. Trimming removed 0 bases from V and 6 bases from J, with 6 bases in between. DNA for the CDR3: TGTGCCAGCAGTTACTCGGCGGGTCAGCCCCAGCATTTT. Protein product: CASSYSAGQPQHF.

As DNA, the CDR3 is TGCGCCAGCAGCCTCCGGACTAGCGCTGAGGCAGATACGCAGTATTTT. Encoded protein: CASSLRTSAEADTQYF. The chain uses TRBV4-3 and TRBJ2-3; 9 bases fit TRBD2. Per germline, CDR1 LGHNA and CDR2 YSLEER. V lost 4 bases to trimming and J lost 4 bases; unmatched junction nucleotides: 9. The CDR3 length is 16 residues.

A remark on this clone: Other DNA sequences of this sample code for an identical CDR3. The rearrangement links TRBV19 to TRBJ2-7; TRBD1 matches at 8 bases. The CDR3 totals 14 residues. CDR1 and CDR2 from the germline V gene are LNHDA and SQIVND (reference sequence). The V and J ends lost 5 bases and 3 bases, in that order; junction bases with no gene match: 6. In nucleotides, the CDR3 is TGTGCCAGTAGTGCAGGGACAGGCAGCTACGAGCAGTACTTC. Its translation: CASSAGTGSYEQYF.

The J gene is TRBJ2-7, the V gene TRBV30; 13 nucleotides align to TRBD2. Germline assignment: CDR1 GTSNPN and CDR2 SVGIG (reference sequence). This CDR3 spans 15 amino acids. Trimming cost V 2 bases and J 3 bases; bases outside gene matches: 4. CDR3: CAWSTGLAGIYEQYF. In nucleotides, the CDR3 is TGTGCCTGGAGTACGGGACTAGCGGGAATCTACGAGCAGTACTTC.

The genes are TRBV4-1 and TRBJ1-6; no definite D call. V was trimmed by 4 bases and J by 9 bases, leaving 13 bases between them. The CDR3 covers 14 residues. CDR1 and CDR2 from the germline V gene are MGHRA and YSYEKL. The CDR3 nucleotides are TGCGCCAGCAGCCCAGATCTTTCCGGTTCACCCCTCCACTTT. This sequence encodes CASSPDLSGSPLHF.

The chain employs TRBV4-1 and TRBJ1-5, with D perhaps matching TRBD1 (5 bases). Germline loops: CDR1 MGHRA, CDR2 YSYEKL. Trimming took 0 bases from V and 6 from J, leaving 21 bases between them. The length of the CDR3 is 18 residues. DNA of the CDR3: TGCGCCAGCAGCCAAGATCCGGGGTTCCCTCCGGGGGGTCAGCCCCAGCATTTT. Its translation is CASSQDPGFPPGGQPQHF.

V usage is TRBV7-6 and J usage is TRBJ2-2; 10 bases align to TRBD2. This CDR3 comprises 16 residues. J gave up 7 bases and V 5 bases, and 10 bases lay outside the gene matches. Germline-derived CDR1 and CDR2 are SGHVS and FNYEAQ. The DNA for the CDR3 is TGTGCCAGCAGCCCGGGGCTAGCGGGAGATAGCGGGGAGCTGTTTTTT. This translates into CASSPGLAGDSGELFF.

The genes are TRBV9 and TRBJ1-3; TRBD1 is a possible D gene (5 bases). Germline lookup yields CDR1 SGDLS and CDR2 YYNGEE. Trimming shortened V by 2 bases and J by 9 bases, and 15 bases separated the two germline ends. CDR3 length: 14 residues. CDR3 nucleotide sequence: TGTGCCAGCAGCGTGGAGACGTCCGGGGGCACCATATATTTT. Translated: CASSVETSGGTIYF.

The chain employs TRBV7-6 and TRBJ1-3; a weak D match, TRBD1 (5 bases). The CDR3 runs 13 residues. V dropped 7 bases and J dropped 7 bases, with 14 bases sitting between them. CDR1 SGHVS and CDR2 FNYEAQ come from the germline V gene. CDR3 sequence reads: CASTAGGSNTIYF. CDR3 DNA: TGTGCCAGCACCGCCGGGGGGTCGAACACCATATATTTT.

The chain is built from TRBV19 and TRBJ2-7; 7 bases are a match to TRBD2. This CDR3 comprises 15 residues. Germline CDR1 LNHDA, CDR2 SQIVND (reference sequence). After removal of 3 bases from V and 3 bases from J, the junction contained 8 bases not matched to a gene. The CDR3 coding sequence is TGTGCCAGTAGTATGGAGGGCGGGAGCGGCTACGAGCAGTACTTC. Translated: CASSMEGGSGYEQYF. The full variable domain, in which reference TRBV19 and TRBJ2-7 provide the parts outside the CDR3, is DGGITQSPKYLFRKEGQNVTLSCEQNLNHDAMYWYRQDPGQGLRLIYYSQIVNDFQKGDIAEGYSVSREKKESFPLTVTSAQKNPTAFYLCASSMEGGSGYEQYFGPGTRLTVT.

The chain recombines TRBV5-1 with TRBJ2-1; 15 bases map to TRBD2. The CDR3 sequence is 15 residues long. The V segment lost 4 bases and the J segment 9 bases; nucleotides outside the gene matches: 5. Germline V gene lookup returns CDR1 SGHRS and CDR2 YFSETQ. The CDR3 spells CASSTRTSGGGEQFF. CDR3 nucleotide sequence: TGCGCCAGCAGCACCCGGACTAGCGGGGGGGGTGAGCAGTTCTTC.

CDR3 region: CASTYTGGRYNEQFF. The CDR3 bases are TGTGCCAGCACTTATACAGGGGGCCGCTACAATGAGCAGTTCTTC. The chain couples TRBV2 to TRBJ2-1, with 9 bases identical to TRBD1. The CDR3 is made up of 15 amino acids. V lost 7 bases to trimming and J lost 3 bases; unmatched junction nucleotides: 7. The germline CDR1 and CDR2 sequences are SNHLY and FYNNEI.

The rearrangement joins TRBV27 to TRBJ1-1; D is uncertain. The germline CDR1 and CDR2 sequences are MNHEY and SMNVEV (reference sequence). Trimming removed 6 bases from V and 1 base from J, with 6 bases in between. This CDR3 contains 12 residues. As DNA, the CDR3 is TGTGCCAGCAGGGACCCGAACACTGAAGCTTTCTTT. Translating it yields CASRDPNTEAFF.

Comment on this clone: Other nucleotide sequences in the sample specify the same CDR3. The chain is built from TRBV19 and TRBJ2-1, with D perhaps TRBD1 (7 bases). Germline CDR1 LNHDA, CDR2 SQIVND (reference sequence). Deletions cut 8 bases from V and 4 bases from J, with 12 bases between. The CDR3 runs 13 residues. CDR3 nucleotides: TGTGCCAGTCGGGACAGCGGGTACAATGAGCAGTTCTTC. Encoded protein: CASRDSGYNEQFF. Full variable domain (missing parts from reference TRBV19 and TRBJ2-1): DGGITQSPKYLFRKEGQNVTLSCEQNLNHDAMYWYRQDPGQGLRLIYYSQIVNDFQKGDIAEGYSVSREKKESFPLTVTSAQKNPTAFYLCASRDSGYNEQFFGPGTRLTVL.

The chain employs TRBV11-1 and TRBJ2-7; D is unclear. This CDR3 comprises 13 residues. The V gene's germline CDR1 is SGHAT and CDR2 FQDESV (reference sequence). Trimming stripped 1 base from V and 2 bases from J, with 6 bases between. CDR3 residues: CASSLGWPYEQYF. The CDR3, as DNA: TGTGCCAGCAGCTTAGGTTGGCCCTACGAGCAGTACTTC. Drawing the rest from reference TRBV11-1 and TRBJ2-7, the complete variable domain is EAEVAQSPRYKITEKSQAVAFWCDPISGHATLYWYRQILGQGPELLVQFQDESVVDDSQLPKDRFSAERLKGVDSTLKIQPAELGDSAMYLCASSLGWPYEQYFGPGTRLTVT.